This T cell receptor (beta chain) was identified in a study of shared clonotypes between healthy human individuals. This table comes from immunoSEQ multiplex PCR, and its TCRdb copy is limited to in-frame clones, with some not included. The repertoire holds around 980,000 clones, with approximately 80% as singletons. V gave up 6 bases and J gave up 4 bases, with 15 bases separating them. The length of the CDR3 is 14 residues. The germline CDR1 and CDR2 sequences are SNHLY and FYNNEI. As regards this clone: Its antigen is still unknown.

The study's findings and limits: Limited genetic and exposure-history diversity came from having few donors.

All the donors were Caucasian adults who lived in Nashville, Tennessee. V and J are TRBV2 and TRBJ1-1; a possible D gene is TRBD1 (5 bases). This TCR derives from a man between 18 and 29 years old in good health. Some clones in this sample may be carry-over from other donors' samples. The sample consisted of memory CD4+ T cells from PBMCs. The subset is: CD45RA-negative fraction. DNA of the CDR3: TGTGCCAGCAGACTCGAAGCGGGGGGCACTGAAGCTTTCTTT. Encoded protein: CASRLEAGGTEAFF.